This TCR beta chain was obtained from a study of spatial heterogeneity in lung cancer. As for the study in general: Where they were available, follow-up PBMC samples were sequenced, at a median of about 22 months after resection. Beta-chain sequences consistently outnumbered alpha-chain sequences in detection. The average appearance count of each unique TCR and UMI combination in raw reads was more than ten.

Single TCR cDNA molecules each had their own unique molecular identifier. TCRdb fed the 5' RACE reads into MiXCR, producing one record per CDR3 protein. The sample consists of around 110,000 distinct CDR3 sequences, 10% to 15% of them appearing once. Time point noted: blood at routine non-recurrence follow-up after resection. Whole RNA from tumor, nontumor lung or frozen PBMC was sequenced unsorted. The CDR3 sequence is 14 residues long. V lost 6 bases, J lost 4 bases, and 4 bases stayed unmatched. CDR1 and CDR2 (germline): MNHNY, SVGAGI (reference sequence). The sample was PBMCs, taken at follow-up. This clonotype originated in a male donor with early-stage non-small cell lung cancer. The rearrangement joins TRBV6-6 to TRBJ1-2; 11 nucleotides agree with TRBD1. The DNA for the CDR3 is TGTGCCAGCAGCTCGGGACAGGGGGTCTATGGCTACACCTTC. Translated: CASSSGQGVYGYTF.